Listed below are T cell receptor beta chains from one sample, sequenced in a study of beta chain features in type 1 diabetes. Libraries were prepared by immunoSEQ multiplex PCR; TCRdb keeps only in-frame clonotypes and omits some of them. The sample has under 150,000 clones, around 50% seen once. The material sequenced was Tregs from blood. The receptors were gathered from a man between 18 and 29 years old in good health. Both conserved end residues are part of each CDR3. A D gene is named only where the DNA matches it firmly. Clone size appears in some rows only: once, few, many, or a class for an expanded clone.

size	V	J	D	CDR3	DNA
few	TRBV11-1	TRBJ2-2	.	CASSLRRGLTGELFF	TGTGCCAGCAGCTTGCGGCGGGGGCTCACCGGGGAGCTGTTTTTT
once	TRBV9	TRBJ1-4	TRBD1	CASSMGQTEGEKLFF	TGTGCCAGCAGCATGGGACAGACAGAGGGTGAAAAACTGTTTTTT
few	TRBV4-3	TRBJ2-1	.	CASSQDRFEQFF	TGCGCCAGCAGCCAAGACAGGTTTGAGCAGTTCTTC
.	TRBV5-1	TRBJ2-5	TRBD2	CASSLDASGVAQYF	TGCGCCAGCAGCTTGGACGCTAGCGGCGTGGCCCAGTACTTC
few	TRBV29-1	TRBJ2-7	.	CSVQEGLQYF	TGCAGCGTTCAGGAGGGTCTCCAGTACTTC
.	TRBV5-1	TRBJ2-7	TRBD1	CASRPQTGSYEQYF	TGCGCCAGCAGACCCCAGACAGGGTCCTACGAGCAGTACTTC
few	TRBV12-5	TRBJ1-1	TRBD1	CASGPQGTNTEAFF	TGTGCTAGTGGTCCACAGGGGACGAACACTGAAGCTTTCTTT
few	TRBV7-2	TRBJ2-7	TRBD2	CASRALAGVAYEQYF	TGTGCCAGCAGGGCGCTAGCGGGAGTAGCCTACGAGCAGTACTTC
few	TRBV30	TRBJ2-1	TRBD2	CAWETGGGAYEQFF	TGTGCCTGGGAAACGGGCGGGGGGGCTTATGAGCAGTTCTTC
.	TRBV14	TRBJ1-5	.	CASSQSGNAGAPLYSNQPQHF	TGTGCCAGCAGCCAAAGTGGGAATGCAGGGGCGCCCCTTTATAGCAATCAGCCCCAGCATTTT
few	TRBV4-3	TRBJ1-2	.	CASSRGRGAYGYTF	TGCGCCAGCAGCCGCGGGCGTGGTGCCTATGGCTACACCTTC
.	TRBV10-3	TRBJ2-5	TRBD2	CAISERPSGGTLGETQYF	TGTGCCATCAGTGAGAGGCCTAGCGGGGGTACCTTGGGAGAGACCCAGTACTTC
.	TRBV19	TRBJ2-7	TRBD2	CASSIVAGPYEQYF	TGTGCCAGTAGTATAGTAGCGGGGCCCTACGAGCAGTACTTC
few	TRBV4-3	TRBJ2-7	.	CASSQRQAEPYEQYF	TGCGCCAGCAGCCAACGACAGGCCGAACCCTACGAGCAGTACTTC
.	TRBV7-2	TRBJ2-3	TRBD2	CASSFTSGGPTDTQYF	TGTGCCAGCAGCTTTACTAGCGGGGGACCCACAGATACGCAGTATTTT
.	TRBV10-3	TRBJ2-7	.	CAISQATGTSPYF	TGTGCCATCAGTCAAGCCACAGGGACCAGTCCGTACTTC
.	TRBV6-1	TRBJ2-7	TRBD2	CASSGGTSVSYEQYF	TGTGCCAGCAGTGGAGGGACTAGCGTGTCCTACGAGCAGTACTTC
.	TRBV29-1	TRBJ2-1	TRBD2	CSVATSGGDEQFF	TGCAGCGTTGCGACTAGCGGGGGCGATGAGCAGTTCTTC
.	TRBV19	TRBJ1-4	.	CASVHTSATNEKLFF	TGTGCCAGTGTGCACACTAGCGCAACTAATGAAAAACTGTTTTTT
few	TRBV28	TRBJ1-5	.	CASAGAGFQPQHF	TGTGCCAGCGCCGGAGCCGGGTTTCAGCCCCAGCATTTT
.	TRBV4-1	TRBJ1-4	TRBD1	CASSNHRGVNEKLFF	TGCGCCAGCAGCAACCACAGGGGGGTTAATGAAAAACTGTTTTTT
few	TRBV2	TRBJ2-1	.	CASTNRPLRYNEQFF	TGTGCCAGCACCAACCGGCCCCTGAGGTACAATGAGCAGTTCTTC
.	TRBV11-2	TRBJ2-3	.	CASSSGGPGGYTQYF	TGTGCCAGCAGTTCCGGGGGGCCGGGCGGTTATACGCAGTATTTT
.	TRBV9	TRBJ2-3	.	CASSVGYREAQYF	TGTGCCAGCAGCGTAGGGTACAGGGAAGCGCAGTATTTT
.	TRBV2	TRBJ2-7	TRBD1	CASSVPGQGRAEQYF	TGTGCCAGCAGTGTACCGGGACAGGGACGAGCCGAGCAGTACTTC
.	TRBV27	TRBJ2-7	TRBD2	CASSFAGGPNEQYF	TGTGCCAGCAGTTTTGCGGGAGGGCCTAACGAGCAGTACTTC
.	TRBV14	TRBJ2-1	TRBD2	CASAGTSGYNEQFF	TGTGCCAGCGCCGGTACTAGCGGGTACAATGAGCAGTTCTTC
.	TRBV5-4	TRBJ2-3	.	CASSLSDTQYF	TGTGCCAGCAGCTTGTCTGATACGCAGTATTTT
few	TRBV7-9	TRBJ2-4	.	CASSLPGQGRNIQYF	TGTGCCAGCAGCTTACCTGGCCAGGGTAGAAACATTCAGTACTTC
.	TRBV7-9	TRBJ1-1	TRBD1	CASSQSQGVATEAFF	TGTGCCAGCAGTCAAAGCCAGGGGGTCGCCACTGAAGCTTTCTTT
.	TRBV7-2	TRBJ2-1	TRBD2	CASSLAYGIPRGGVTYNEQFF	TGTGCCAGCAGCTTAGCCTACGGTATCCCTCGGGGAGGGGTGACCTACAATGAGCAGTTCTTC
.	TRBV5-5	TRBJ2-7	.	CASSFNDLGQWVKYF	TGTGCCAGCAGCTTCAACGATCTCGGACAGTGGGTCAAGTACTTC
.	TRBV5-1	TRBJ2-3	.	CASSLGRGGFTDTQYF	TGCGCCAGCAGCTTGGGGAGGGGCGGGTTTACAGATACGCAGTATTTT
few	TRBV29-1	TRBJ1-4	.	CSVSSRVSEKLFF	TGCAGCGTTTCATCGAGAGTTAGTGAAAAACTGTTTTTT
.	TRBV13	TRBJ2-3	.	CASSPGTSTDTQYF	TGTGCCAGCAGCCCAGGGACTAGCACAGATACGCAGTATTTT
.	TRBV7-2	TRBJ2-7	TRBD1	CASSLGRGTAHEQYF	TGTGCCAGCAGCTTGGGCCGAGGGACAGCCCACGAGCAGTACTTC
.	TRBV5-1	TRBJ2-7	.	CASSLGGPTYEQYF	TGCGCCAGCAGCTTGGGGGGGCCCACCTACGAGCAGTACTTC
few	TRBV7-2	TRBJ2-7	.	CASSSTVSYEQYF	TGTGCCAGCAGCTCGACAGTCTCCTACGAGCAGTACTTC
.	TRBV5-1	TRBJ2-1	TRBD2	CASSLVVAGLKEQFF	TGCGCCAGCAGCTTGGTGGTAGCGGGATTGAAGGAGCAGTTCTTC
.	TRBV30	TRBJ2-1	.	CAWRLRLAQPRHGSYNEQFF	TGTGCCTGGAGACTAAGGCTAGCGCAACCTCGTCATGGGTCCTACAATGAGCAGTTCTTC
.	TRBV30	TRBJ1-1	TRBD1	CAWSVRGQGVDSFF	TGTGCCTGGAGTGTAAGGGGCCAGGGGGTGGATTCTTTCTTT
.	TRBV10-3	TRBJ1-2	.	CAISESTAYGYTF	TGTGCCATCAGTGAGTCGACTGCCTATGGCTACACCTTC
.	TRBV5-6	TRBJ2-1	TRBD1	CASSPSQPGTGKYEQFF	TGTGCCAGCAGTCCAAGCCAGCCCGGGACAGGGAAGTATGAGCAGTTCTTC
.	TRBV9	TRBJ1-1	TRBD1	CASSTIGQGNTEAFF	TGTGCCAGCAGCACCATAGGACAGGGGAACACTGAAGCTTTCTTT
.	TRBV10-3	TRBJ2-7	.	CAISDGWERSYEQYF	TGTGCCATCAGTGATGGGTGGGAGAGATCCTACGAGCAGTACTTC
few	TRBV10-3	TRBJ1-1	TRBD1	CAVQGQGGAFF	TGTGCCGTACAAGGACAGGGCGGCGCTTTCTTT
.	TRBV10-3	TRBJ2-3	.	CAISDSGATDTQYF	TGTGCCATCAGTGATTCAGGGGCCACAGATACGCAGTATTTT
.	TRBV5-1	TRBJ2-1	.	CASSFHSLLFYEQFF	TGCGCCAGCAGCTTCCATAGTCTGTTATTTTATGAGCAGTTCTTC
few	TRBV7-9	TRBJ2-7	TRBD1	CASSLVGGTGDVEQYF	TGTGCCAGCAGCTTAGTGGGAGGGACAGGGGACGTCGAGCAGTACTTC
.	TRBV7-9	TRBJ2-5	TRBD2	CASSLAELAGQETQYF	TGTGCCAGCAGCTTAGCGGAACTAGCGGGCCAAGAGACCCAGTACTTC